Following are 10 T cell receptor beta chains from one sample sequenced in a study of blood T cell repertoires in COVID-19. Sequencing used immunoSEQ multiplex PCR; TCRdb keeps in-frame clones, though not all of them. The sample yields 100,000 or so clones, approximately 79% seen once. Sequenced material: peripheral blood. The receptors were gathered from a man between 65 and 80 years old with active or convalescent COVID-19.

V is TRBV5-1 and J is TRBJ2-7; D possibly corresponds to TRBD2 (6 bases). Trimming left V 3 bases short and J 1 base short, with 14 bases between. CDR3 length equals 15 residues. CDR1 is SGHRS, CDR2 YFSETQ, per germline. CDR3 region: CASSSRTTVSYEQYF. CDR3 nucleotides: TGCGCCAGCAGCTCGAGGACTACCGTATCCTACGAGCAGTACTTC.

The CDR3 sequence is CASSPREGGEKLFF. The CDR3 DNA follows: TGTGCCAGTAGTCCCCGGGAAGGGGGAGAAAAACTGTTTTTT. The genes are TRBV19 and TRBJ1-4, with D maybe TRBD1 (6 bases). This CDR3 is 14 amino acids long. Between the trimmed V and J ends, which lost 5 bases and 8 bases, there was a span of 15 bases. Germline V gene lookup returns CDR1 LNHDA and CDR2 SQIVND (reference sequence).

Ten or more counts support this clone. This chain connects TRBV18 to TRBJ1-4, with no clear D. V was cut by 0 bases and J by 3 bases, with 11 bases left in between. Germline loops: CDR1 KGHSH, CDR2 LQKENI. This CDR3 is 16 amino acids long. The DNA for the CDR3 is TGTGCCAGCTCACCACCCGGAGTCCCCTCTAATGAAAAACTGTTTTTT. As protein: CASSPPGVPSNEKLFF.

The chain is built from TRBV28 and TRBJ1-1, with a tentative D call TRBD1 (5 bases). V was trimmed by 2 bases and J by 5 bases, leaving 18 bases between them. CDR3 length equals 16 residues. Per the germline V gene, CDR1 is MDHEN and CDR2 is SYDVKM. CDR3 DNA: TGTGCCAGCAGTTTACCCTTGGCGGGGGTGAGTACTGAAGCTTTCTTT. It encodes CASSLPLAGVSTEAFF.

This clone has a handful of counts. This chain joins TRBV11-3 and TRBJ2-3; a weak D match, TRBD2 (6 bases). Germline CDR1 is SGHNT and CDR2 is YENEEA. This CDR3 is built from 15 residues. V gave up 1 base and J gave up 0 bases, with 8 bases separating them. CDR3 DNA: TGTGCCAGCAGCTTAGGACTAGGAAGCACAGATACGCAGTATTTT. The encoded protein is CASSLGLGSTDTQYF.

This CDR3 reads CASSDGTGETQYF. CDR3 nucleotide sequence: TGTGCCAGCAGTGACGGGACAGGAGAGACCCAGTACTTC. The chain carries TRBV2 and TRBJ2-5; 8 bases match TRBD1. The CDR3 spans 13 residues. With V trimmed by 3 bases and J by 4 bases, 1 base remained unmatched. Per the germline V gene, CDR1 is SNHLY and CDR2 is FYNNEI.

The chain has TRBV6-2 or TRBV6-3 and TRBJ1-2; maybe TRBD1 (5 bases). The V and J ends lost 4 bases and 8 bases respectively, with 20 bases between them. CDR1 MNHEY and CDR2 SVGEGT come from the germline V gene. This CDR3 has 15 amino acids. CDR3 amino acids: CASSSASQGGRGYTF. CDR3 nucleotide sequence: TGTGCCAGCAGTTCGGCTAGCCAGGGAGGACGCGGCTACACCTTC.

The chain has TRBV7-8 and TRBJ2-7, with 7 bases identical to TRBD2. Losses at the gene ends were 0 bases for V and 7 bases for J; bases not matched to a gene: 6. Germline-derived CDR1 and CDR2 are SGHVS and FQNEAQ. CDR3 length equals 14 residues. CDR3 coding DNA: TGTGCCAGCAGCTTAGCGGGGCCGGGGGGAGAGCAGTACTTC. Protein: CASSLAGPGGEQYF.

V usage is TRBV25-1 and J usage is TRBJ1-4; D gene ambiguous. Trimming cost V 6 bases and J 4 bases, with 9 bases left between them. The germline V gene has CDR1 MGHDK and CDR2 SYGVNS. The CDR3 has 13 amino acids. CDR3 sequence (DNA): TGTGCCAGCAGGGGAGGGATTAATGAAAAACTGTTTTTT. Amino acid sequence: CASRGGINEKLFF.

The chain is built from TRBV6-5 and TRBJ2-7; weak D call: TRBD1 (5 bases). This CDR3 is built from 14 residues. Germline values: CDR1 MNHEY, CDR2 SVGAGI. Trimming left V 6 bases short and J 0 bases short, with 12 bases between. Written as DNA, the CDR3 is TGTGCCAGCAGCCTACAGGTATCCTCCTACGAGCAGTACTTC. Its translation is CASSLQVSSYEQYF.